This TCR beta chain was profiled in a study of regulatory T cells in long-lasting Graves disease. The time point is: persistent/refractory GD, antithyroid drugs over 5 years with positive TRAb. Following extraction of RNA from PBMCs, that RNA was used to make the TCR library. Graves' disease diagnosis relied on American Thyroid Association guidelines. The table lists this clonotype with a few counts. Antigen specificity is unknown. Overall study results and limits: Persistent Graves' patients showed less TCR diversity than newly diagnosed ones.

Arm-PCR of CDR3 regions with iRepertoire HTBI primers generated TCR beta libraries. A single record per CDR3 protein comes from TCRdb applying MiXCR to the multiplex PCR reads. The sample lists hundreds of thousands of distinct CDR3 sequences; 21% were seen once. The source of this sequence is a female donor with Graves disease. Sequencing used peripheral blood mononuclear cells (PBMCs), obtained when the disease was refractory, from a patient treated with antithyroid drugs.

CDR3: CASSLRTEPGPRSEQYF. CDR3 DNA: TGCGCCAGCAGCTTGAGGACCGAGCCCGGACCCAGATCGGAGCAGTACTTC. This chain connects TRBV5-1 to TRBJ2-7; D remains ambiguous. The CDR3 is made up of 17 amino acids. V lost 1 base and J 7 bases, leaving 24 bases between the germline ends. Germline CDR1 SGHRS, CDR2 YFSETQ.